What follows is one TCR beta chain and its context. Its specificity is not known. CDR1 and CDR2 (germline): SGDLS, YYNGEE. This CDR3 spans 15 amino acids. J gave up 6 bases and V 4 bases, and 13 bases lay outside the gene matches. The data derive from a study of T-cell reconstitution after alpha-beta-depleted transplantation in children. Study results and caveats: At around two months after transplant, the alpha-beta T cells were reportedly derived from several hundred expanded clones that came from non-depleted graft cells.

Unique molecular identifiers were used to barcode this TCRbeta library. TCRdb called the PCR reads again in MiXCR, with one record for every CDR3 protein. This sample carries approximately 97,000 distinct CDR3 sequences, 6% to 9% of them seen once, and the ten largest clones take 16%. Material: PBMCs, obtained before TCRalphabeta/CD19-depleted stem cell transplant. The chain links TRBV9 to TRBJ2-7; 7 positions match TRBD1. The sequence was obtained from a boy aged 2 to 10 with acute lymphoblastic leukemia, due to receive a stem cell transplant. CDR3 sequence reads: CASSPQKTGQGEQYF. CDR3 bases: TGTGCCAGCAGCCCCCAGAAGACAGGGCAGGGCGAGCAGTACTTC.